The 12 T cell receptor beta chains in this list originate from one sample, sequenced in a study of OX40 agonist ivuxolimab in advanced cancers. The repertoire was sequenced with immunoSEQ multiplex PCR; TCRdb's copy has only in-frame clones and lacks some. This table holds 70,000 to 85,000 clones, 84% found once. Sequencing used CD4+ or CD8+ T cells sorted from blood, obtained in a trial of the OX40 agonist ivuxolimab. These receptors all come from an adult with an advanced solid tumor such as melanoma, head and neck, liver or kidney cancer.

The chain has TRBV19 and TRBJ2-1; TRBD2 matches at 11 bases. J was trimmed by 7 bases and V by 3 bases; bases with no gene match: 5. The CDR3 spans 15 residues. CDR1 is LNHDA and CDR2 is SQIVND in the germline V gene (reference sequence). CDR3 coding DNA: TGTGCCAGTAGTATGGGTAGCGGGAGGGCGAATGAGCAGTTCTTC. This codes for CASSMGSGRANEQFF.

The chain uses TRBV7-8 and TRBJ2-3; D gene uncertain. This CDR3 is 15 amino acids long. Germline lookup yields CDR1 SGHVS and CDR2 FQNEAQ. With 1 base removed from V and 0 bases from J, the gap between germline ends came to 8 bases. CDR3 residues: CASSLGLQSTDTQYF. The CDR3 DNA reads TGTGCCAGCAGCTTAGGTTTGCAAAGCACAGATACGCAGTATTTT. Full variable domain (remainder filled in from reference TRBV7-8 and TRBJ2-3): GAGVSQSPRYKVAKRGQDVALRCDPISGHVSLFWYQQALGQGPEFLTYFQNEAQLDKSGLPSDRFFAERPEGSVSTLKIQRTQQEDSAVYLCASSLGLQSTDTQYFGPGTRLTVL.

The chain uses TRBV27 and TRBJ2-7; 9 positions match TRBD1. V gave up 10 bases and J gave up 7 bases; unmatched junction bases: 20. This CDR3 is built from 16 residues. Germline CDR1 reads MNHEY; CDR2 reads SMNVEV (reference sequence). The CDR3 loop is CATSFYPRTGAGEQYF. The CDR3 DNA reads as TGTGCCACTTCCTTCTACCCCAGGACAGGGGCGGGTGAGCAGTACTTC.

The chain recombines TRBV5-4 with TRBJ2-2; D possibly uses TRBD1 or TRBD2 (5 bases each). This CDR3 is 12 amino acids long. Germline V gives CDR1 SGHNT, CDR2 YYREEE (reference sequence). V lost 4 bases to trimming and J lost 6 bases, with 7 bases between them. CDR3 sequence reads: CASSPGPGELFF. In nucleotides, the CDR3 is TGTGCCAGCAGCCCGGGGCCCGGGGAGCTGTTTTTT.

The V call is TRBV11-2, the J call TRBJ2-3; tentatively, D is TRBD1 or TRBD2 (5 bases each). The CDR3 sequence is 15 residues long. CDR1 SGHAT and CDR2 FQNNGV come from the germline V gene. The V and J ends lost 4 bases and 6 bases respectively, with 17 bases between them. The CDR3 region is CASSSRGKGSDTQYF. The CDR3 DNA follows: TGTGCCAGCAGCTCCCGGGGAAAGGGGTCGGATACGCAGTATTTT.

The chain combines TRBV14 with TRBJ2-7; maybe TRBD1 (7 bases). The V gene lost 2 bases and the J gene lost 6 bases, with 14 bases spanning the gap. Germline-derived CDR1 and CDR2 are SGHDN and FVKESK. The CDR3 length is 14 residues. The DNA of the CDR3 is TGTGCCAGCAGCCAAACCCACAGGGGAGGCGAGCAGTACTTC. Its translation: CASSQTHRGGEQYF.

DNA for the CDR3: TGTGCCAGCAGCTCCAAATCCACAGATACGCAGTATTTT. Translating gives CASSSKSTDTQYF. This rearrangement joins TRBV5-4 to TRBJ2-3, with D unresolved. Germline CDR1 reads SGHNT; CDR2 reads YYREEE (reference sequence). V lost 3 bases, J lost 2 bases, and 7 bases lay in between. This CDR3 comprises 13 residues.

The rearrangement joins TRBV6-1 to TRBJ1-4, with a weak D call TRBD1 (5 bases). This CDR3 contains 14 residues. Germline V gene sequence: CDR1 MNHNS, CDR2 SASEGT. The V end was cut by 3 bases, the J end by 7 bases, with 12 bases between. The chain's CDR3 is CASSEGTSSEKLFF. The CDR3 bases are TGTGCCAGCAGTGAGGGGACCTCGAGTGAAAAACTGTTTTTT.

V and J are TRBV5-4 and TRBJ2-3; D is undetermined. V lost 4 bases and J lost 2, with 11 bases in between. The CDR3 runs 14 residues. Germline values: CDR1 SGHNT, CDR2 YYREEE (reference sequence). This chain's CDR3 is CASSRTVVTDTQYF. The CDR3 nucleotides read TGTGCCAGCAGCCGGACGGTGGTCACAGATACGCAGTATTTT.

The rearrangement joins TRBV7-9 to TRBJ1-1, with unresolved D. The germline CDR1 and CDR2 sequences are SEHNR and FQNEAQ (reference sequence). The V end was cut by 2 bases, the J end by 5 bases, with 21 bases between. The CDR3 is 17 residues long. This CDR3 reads CASSLLLPSLESTEAFF. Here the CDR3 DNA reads TGTGCCAGCAGCTTACTTCTTCCGTCCCTCGAAAGTACTGAAGCTTTCTTT.

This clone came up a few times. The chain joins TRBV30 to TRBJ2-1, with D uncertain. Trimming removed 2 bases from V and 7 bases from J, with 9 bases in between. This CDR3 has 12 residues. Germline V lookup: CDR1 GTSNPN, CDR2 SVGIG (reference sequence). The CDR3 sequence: CAWSRLVNEQFF. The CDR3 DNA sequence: TGTGCCTGGAGTCGGTTAGTGAATGAGCAGTTCTTC.

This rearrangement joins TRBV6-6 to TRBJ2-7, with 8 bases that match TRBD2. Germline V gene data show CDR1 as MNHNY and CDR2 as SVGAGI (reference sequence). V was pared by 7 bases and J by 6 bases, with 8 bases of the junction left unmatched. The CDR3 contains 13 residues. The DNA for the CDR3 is TGTGCCAGCATGGCGGGGGGTCCCGTCGAGCAGTACTTC. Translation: CASMAGGPVEQYF.